Here is one T cell receptor beta chain with its context. The antigen is unknown. Germline assignment: CDR1 SNHLY and CDR2 FYNNEI. With V trimmed by 4 bases and J by 8 bases, 7 bases remained unmatched. The CDR3 has 13 amino acids. The entry originates in a study of PD-1 blockade in classical Hodgkin lymphoma. Study-level findings and limits: At baseline, newly diagnosed patients reportedly showed less TCR diversity than healthy donors. Still unresolved is the cause of the repertoire differences, which may be disease activity or prior therapy. The baseline diversity of complete responders showed similarity to that of newly diagnosed patients.

The repertoire was sequenced with immunoSEQ multiplex PCR; TCRdb's copy has only in-frame clones and lacks some. Among several thousand clones listed, 85% to 90% were seen once. Every one of the patients relapsed after autologous stem cell transplantation (brentuximab vedotin exposure was variable). Sample: peripheral blood mononuclear cells (PBMCs), taken before the second cycle of nivolumab. This clonotype was obtained from a human donor with classical Hodgkin lymphoma. This sequence joins TRBV2 and TRBJ1-2, with 7 positions matching TRBD1. The CDR3 coding sequence is TGTGCCAGCAGTGTCCGGGACAGCGACGGCTACACCTTC. Amino acids: CASSVRDSDGYTF.